The T cell receptor (beta chain) under discussion was sequenced for a study of T-cell reconstitution after alpha-beta-depleted transplantation in children. Preparation of the TCRbeta library was carried out with unique molecular identifiers. TCRdb recomputed calls from the PCR reads with MiXCR, one row per CDR3 protein. The data show 450,000 to 600,000 distinct CDR3 sequences, approximately 29% seen once. The V end lost 4 bases, the J end lost 5 bases, and 15 bases lay between the germline ends. This CDR3 contains 15 residues. Germline V gene sequence: CDR1 KGHSH, CDR2 LQKENI. This clonotype was picked up a small number of times.

This sample comprised PBMCs from the stem cell graft donor, obtained from the stem cell graft. The origin of this receptor is a human donor who donated a stem cell graft to a child with aplastic anemia. The chain recombines TRBV18 with TRBJ2-1, with D perhaps TRBD1 (5 bases). CDR3 in DNA: TGTGCCAGCTCACTAGGGGCCCCCCGGGACAATGAGCAGTTCTTC. Translation gives CASSLGAPRDNEQFF. Supplemented by reference TRBV18 and TRBJ2-1, the full variable domain reads NAGVMQNPRHLVRRRGQEARLRCSPMKGHSHVYWYRQLPEEGLKFMVYLQKENIIDESGMPKERFSAEFPKEGPSILRIQQVVRGDSAAYFCASSLGAPRDNEQFFGPGTRLTVL.